The rows below give T cell receptor beta chains drawn from one sample of a study of T-cell memory formation after mild COVID-19. TCRdb fed the 5' RACE reads into MiXCR, producing one record per CDR3 protein. The table shows about 200,000 distinct CDR3 sequences, with roughly 16% occurring only once. Input material: PBMCs or a T cell subset sorted from them (not recorded which). These receptors originate from an adult woman who had mild COVID-19 (a few samples of this study predate the infection). Cell type and time point are not known. Both conserved end residues are part of each CDR3. Fields, in order: clone size, J gene, V gene, D gene, CDR3 length, CDR3 protein, CDR3 DNA. A D gene is named only where the DNA matches it firmly. Not all rows give a size; the values are once, few, many and, for expanded clones, a class.

>NA|TRBJ2-4|TRBV5-1|NA|19
CASRHRDLAIVSEKNIQYF
TGCGCCAGCCGTCACCGGGACTTAGCGATTGTTTCCGAAAAAAACATTCAGTACTTC
>few|TRBJ1-1|TRBV5-1|TRBD1|14
CASSLDNGQGFAFF
TGCGCCAGCAGCTTGGATAATGGACAGGGCTTCGCTTTCTTT
>few|TRBJ2-5|TRBV7-6|TRBD2|15
CASSTGLASGETQYF
TGTGCCAGCAGCACGGGACTAGCCAGCGGAGAGACCCAGTACTTC
>NA|TRBJ2-7|TRBV7-2|NA|14
CASTENAGAYEQYF
TGTGCCAGCACCGAGAATGCAGGGGCCTACGAGCAGTACTTC
>NA|TRBJ2-3|TRBV18|NA|13
CASSPLTPDTQYF
TGTGCCAGCTCACCCCTGACGCCAGATACGCAGTATTTT
>NA|TRBJ2-3|TRBV20-1|NA|15
CSAFLQGRRTDTQYF
TGCAGTGCTTTCCTTCAGGGGCGACGCACAGATACGCAGTATTTT
>NA|TRBJ2-7|TRBV2|NA|14
CATARGAGGYEQYF
TGTGCCACCGCCCGGGGTGCTGGAGGGTACGAGCAGTACTTC
>NA|TRBJ2-3|TRBV18|NA|15
CASSPPSASTDTQYF
TGTGCCAGCTCACCACCCAGCGCAAGCACAGATACGCAGTATTTT
>few|TRBJ1-5|TRBV12-3/TRBV12-4|NA|13
CASSLSRDQPQHF
TGTGCCAGCAGTTTAAGTCGAGATCAGCCCCAGCATTTT
>few|TRBJ2-3|TRBV30|NA|12
CAWNRARGTQYF
TGTGCCTGGAACAGGGCCCGGGGGACGCAGTATTTT
>few|TRBJ2-1|TRBV5-6|NA|12
CASSFLRGEQFF
TGTGCCAGCAGCTTCTTGAGGGGTGAGCAGTTCTTC
>few|TRBJ1-6|TRBV12-3/TRBV12-4|NA|15
CASSLGRTIGSPLHF
TGTGCCAGCAGTTTAGGGCGGACCATAGGTTCACCCCTCCACTTT
>NA|TRBJ2-1|TRBV20-1|NA|16
CSARDQVRVIYNEQFF
TGCAGTGCTAGAGATCAGGTCAGGGTAATCTACAATGAGCAGTTCTTC
>NA|TRBJ1-2|TRBV5-4|NA|14
CASSPGNANYGYTF
TGTGCCAGCAGCCCCGGAAATGCTAACTATGGCTACACCTTC
>few|TRBJ2-2|TRBV7-3|NA|14
CASSLGSATGELFF
TGTGCCAGCAGCTTAGGGTCAGCCACCGGGGAGCTGTTTTTT
>NA|TRBJ2-1|TRBV6-6|TRBD2|15
CASRPLAGGNSEQFF
TGTGCCAGCAGACCCCTCGCGGGAGGAAATAGTGAGCAGTTCTTC
>NA|TRBJ1-6|TRBV7-2|NA|18
CASSLNPAVGTYNSPLHF
TGTGCCAGCAGCTTAAACCCTGCCGTGGGTACCTATAATTCACCCCTCCACTTT
>NA|TRBJ1-1|TRBV7-9|TRBD1|17
CASSLDLLGQYNTEAFF
TGTGCCAGCAGCTTAGACTTGTTGGGACAGTACAACACTGAAGCTTTCTTT
>NA|TRBJ2-7|TRBV13|NA|15
CASSRTGAPGYEQYF
TGTGCCAGCAGCCGTACTGGGGCCCCCGGCTACGAGCAGTACTTC
>NA|TRBJ2-3|TRBV4-2|TRBD2|19
CASSQEGYGSGGLTDTQYF
TGTGCCAGCAGCCAAGAGGGCTACGGTAGCGGGGGGCTCACAGATACGCAGTATTTT
>few|TRBJ2-3|TRBV2|TRBD1|14
CASSLDRGIDTQYF
TGTGCCAGCAGTTTGGACAGGGGGATAGATACGCAGTATTTT
>NA|TRBJ2-1|TRBV7-3|TRBD2|15
CASSLRLAPDNEQFF
TGTGCCAGCAGCTTACGACTAGCCCCTGACAATGAGCAGTTCTTC
>NA|TRBJ2-5|TRBV4-1|NA|14
CASSQRGGQETQYF
TGCGCCAGCAGCCAACGGGGAGGTCAAGAGACCCAGTACTTC
>NA|TRBJ2-6|TRBV11-2|TRBD1|17
CASSTRDSRSGANVLTF
TGTGCCAGCAGCACCCGGGACAGTCGCTCTGGGGCCAACGTCCTGACTTTC
>few|TRBJ2-7|TRBV5-1|NA|14
CASSTTGNWYEQYF
TGCGCCAGCAGCACCACAGGGAATTGGTACGAGCAGTACTTC
>NA|TRBJ1-3|TRBV7-2|NA|14
CAGGRGLTGNTIYF
TGTGCCGGAGGAAGGGGCTTGACTGGAAACACCATATATTTT
>few|TRBJ1-2|TRBV3-1|TRBD1|14
CASSQGGGYYGYTF
TGTGCCAGCAGCCAAGGAGGGGGCTACTATGGCTACACCTTC
>few|TRBJ1-2|TRBV9|NA|13
CASSGLVGNGYTF
TGTGCCAGCAGCGGGTTGGTGGGAAATGGCTACACCTTC
>NA|TRBJ1-3|TRBV9|NA|16
CASSARDAYSGNTIYF
TGTGCAAGCAGCGCTCGGGACGCCTACTCTGGAAACACCATATATTTT
>few|TRBJ1-1|TRBV3-1|NA|13
CASSQVDSTEAFF
TGTGCCAGCAGCCAAGTAGACTCAACCGAAGCTTTCTTT
>few|TRBJ2-3|TRBV12-3/TRBV12-4|NA|14
CASSPSRITDTQYF
TGTGCCAGCAGTCCGTCCCGGATCACAGATACGCAGTATTTT
>NA|TRBJ1-1|TRBV11-2|TRBD1|15
CASSKGRDRDTEAFF
TGTGCCAGCAGCAAGGGCCGGGACAGGGACACTGAAGCTTTCTTT
>NA|TRBJ2-7|TRBV12-3/TRBV12-4|NA|11
CASSLGGQQYF
TGTGCCAGCAGTTTGGGTGGACAGCAGTACTTC
>NA|TRBJ1-3|TRBV7-9|NA|13
CASKGFSGNTIYF
TGTGCCAGTAAGGGCTTCTCTGGAAACACCATATATTTT
>few|TRBJ1-5|TRBV3-1|NA|16
CASSQDNRAANQPQHF
TGTGCCAGCAGCCAAGATAACAGGGCAGCAAATCAGCCCCAGCATTTT
>few|TRBJ1-1|TRBV5-1|NA|16
CASSSPGGGGNTEAFF
TGCGCCAGCAGCTCCCCCGGGGGCGGCGGGAACACTGAAGCTTTCTTT
>NA|TRBJ2-1|TRBV5-1|TRBD2|17
CASSDLKFSGIGNEQFF
TGCGCCAGCAGCGACCTGAAATTTAGCGGGATCGGCAATGAGCAGTTCTTC
>many|TRBJ2-5|TRBV5-1|NA|13
CASRSGLQETQYF
TGCGCCAGCAGATCGGGACTCCAAGAGACCCAGTACTTC
>NA|TRBJ1-1|TRBV7-2|TRBD1|15
CASSPRQGANTEVFF
TGTGCCAGCAGCCCGAGACAGGGGGCGAACACTGAAGTTTTCTTT
>NA|TRBJ2-1|TRBV5-1|TRBD1|13
CASSLGDRGDRFF
TGCGCCAGCAGCTTGGGGGACAGGGGCGACCGGTTCTTC
>NA|TRBJ2-7|TRBV12-3/TRBV12-4|TRBD2|16
CASSGTGTSLRNEQYF
TGTGCCAGCAGTGGAACCGGGACTAGTCTTCGCAACGAGCAGTACTTC
>few|TRBJ2-3|TRBV7-7|NA|15
CASSLVFGVTDTQYF
TGTGCCAGCAGCTTAGTGTTTGGGGTCACAGATACGCAGTATTTT
>many|TRBJ2-4|TRBV23-1|TRBD2|19
CASSPPRLAGTIAKNIQYF
TGCGCCAGCAGTCCTCCGAGACTAGCGGGGACTATAGCCAAAAACATTCAGTACTTC
>many|TRBJ2-7|TRBV14|NA|13
CASSDHNFYEQYF
TGTGCCAGCAGCGATCATAACTTCTACGAGCAGTACTTC
>NA|TRBJ2-7|TRBV7-2|NA|18
CASSLARISGALVYEQYF
TGTGCCAGCAGCTTAGCCCGGATTTCAGGGGCCCTCGTCTACGAGCAGTACTTC